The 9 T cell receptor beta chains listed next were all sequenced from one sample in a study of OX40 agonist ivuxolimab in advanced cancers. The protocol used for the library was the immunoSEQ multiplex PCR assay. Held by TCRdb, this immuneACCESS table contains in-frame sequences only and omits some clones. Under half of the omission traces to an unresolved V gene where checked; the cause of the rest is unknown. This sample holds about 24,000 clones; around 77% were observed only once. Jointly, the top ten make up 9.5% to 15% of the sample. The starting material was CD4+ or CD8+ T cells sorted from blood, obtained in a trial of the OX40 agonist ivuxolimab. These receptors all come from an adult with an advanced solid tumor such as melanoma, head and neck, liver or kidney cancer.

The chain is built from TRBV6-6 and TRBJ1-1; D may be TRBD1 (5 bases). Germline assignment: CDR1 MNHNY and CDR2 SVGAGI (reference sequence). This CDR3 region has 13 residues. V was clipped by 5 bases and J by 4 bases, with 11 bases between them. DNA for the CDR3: TGTGCCAGCAGTCCTCAGGGAACCACTGAAGCTTTCTTT. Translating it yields CASSPQGTTEAFF.

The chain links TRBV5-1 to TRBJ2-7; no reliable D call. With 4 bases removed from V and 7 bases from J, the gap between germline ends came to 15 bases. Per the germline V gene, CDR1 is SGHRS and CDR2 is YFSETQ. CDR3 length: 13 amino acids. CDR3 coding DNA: TGCGCCAGCAGCGAAAGCTTTACCCAGGAGCAGTACTTC. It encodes CASSESFTQEQYF.

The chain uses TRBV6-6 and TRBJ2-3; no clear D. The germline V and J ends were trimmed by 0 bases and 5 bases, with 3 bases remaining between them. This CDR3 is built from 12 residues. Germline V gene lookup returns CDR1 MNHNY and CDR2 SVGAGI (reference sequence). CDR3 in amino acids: CASSYSGDTQYF. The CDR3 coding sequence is TGTGCCAGCAGTTACTCTGGAGATACGCAGTATTTT.

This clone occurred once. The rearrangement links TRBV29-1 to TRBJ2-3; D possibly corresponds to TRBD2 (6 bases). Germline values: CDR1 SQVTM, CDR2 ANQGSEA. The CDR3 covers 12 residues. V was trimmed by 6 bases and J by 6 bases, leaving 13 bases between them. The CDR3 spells CSVSGGADTQYF. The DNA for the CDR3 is TGCAGCGTATCCGGGGGAGCGGATACGCAGTATTTT.

The chain's CDR3 is CASGDRGTSNQPQHF. In nucleotides, the CDR3 is TGTGCCAGCGGAGACAGGGGGACGAGCAATCAGCCCCAGCATTTT. The chain carries TRBV2 and TRBJ1-5; 9 bases map to TRBD1. The ends lost 8 bases at V and 1 base at J; junction bases unmatched: 6. The germline gives CDR1 SNHLY, CDR2 FYNNEI. This CDR3 has 15 residues.

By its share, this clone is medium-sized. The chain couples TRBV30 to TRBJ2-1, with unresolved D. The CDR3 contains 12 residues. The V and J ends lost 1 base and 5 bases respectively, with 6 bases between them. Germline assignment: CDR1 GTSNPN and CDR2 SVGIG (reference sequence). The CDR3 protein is CAWSEYNNEQFF. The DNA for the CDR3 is TGTGCCTGGAGTGAATATAACAATGAGCAGTTCTTC.

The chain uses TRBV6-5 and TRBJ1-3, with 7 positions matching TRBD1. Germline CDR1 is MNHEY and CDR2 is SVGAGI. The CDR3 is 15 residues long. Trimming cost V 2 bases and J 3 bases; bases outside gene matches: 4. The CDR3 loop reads CASSYGQAIGNTIYF. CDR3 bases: TGTGCCAGCAGTTACGGACAGGCAATTGGAAACACCATATATTTT.

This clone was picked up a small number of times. CDR3 in amino acids: CASSFPGQGREKLFF. The CDR3 DNA reads as TGTGCCAGCAGTTTCCCTGGGCAGGGGAGGGAAAAACTGTTTTTT. The J gene is TRBJ1-4, the V gene TRBV28; weak D call: TRBD1 (6 bases). The V and J ends lost 3 bases and 8 bases respectively, with 16 bases between them. Germline assignment: CDR1 MDHEN and CDR2 SYDVKM. The CDR3 totals 15 residues.

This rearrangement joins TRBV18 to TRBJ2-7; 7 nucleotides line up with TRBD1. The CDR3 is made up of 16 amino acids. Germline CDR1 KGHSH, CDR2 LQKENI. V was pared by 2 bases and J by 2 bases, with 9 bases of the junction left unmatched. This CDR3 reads CASSPYPGQTTYEQYF. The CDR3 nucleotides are TGTGCCAGCTCACCATATCCGGGACAGACGACCTACGAGCAGTACTTC.